The T cell receptor beta chain described here comes from a study of CD8 T cells in ankylosing spondylitis. Making use of molecular barcodes, quantitative 5'-RACE generated TCR beta libraries. TCRdb fed the 5' RACE reads into MiXCR, producing one record per CDR3 protein. The profile shows fewer than 500,000 distinct CDR3 sequences, roughly 25% of them singletons. Losses at the gene ends were 4 bases for V and 3 bases for J; bases not matched to a gene: 7. Germline CDR1 SGHRS, CDR2 YFSETQ. The CDR3 length is 15 residues. This clonotype showed up many times. Its antigen remains unknown. General observations from the study: Disease-linked clones were reportedly significantly enriched in matched ankylosing spondylitis synovial fluid. Roughly eight highly homologous variants made up a TCR beta motif that seemed to typify ankylosing spondylitis blood.

Material: blood, either unsorted or a sorted T cell fraction (not recorded which). The TCR originated in a male donor with ankylosing spondylitis. The chain carries TRBV5-1 and TRBJ2-1, with 7 bases identical to TRBD2. The CDR3 DNA follows: TGCGCCAGCAGCAAAAGACTAGCCGACTACAATGAGCAGTTCTTC. Protein product: CASSKRLADYNEQFF.